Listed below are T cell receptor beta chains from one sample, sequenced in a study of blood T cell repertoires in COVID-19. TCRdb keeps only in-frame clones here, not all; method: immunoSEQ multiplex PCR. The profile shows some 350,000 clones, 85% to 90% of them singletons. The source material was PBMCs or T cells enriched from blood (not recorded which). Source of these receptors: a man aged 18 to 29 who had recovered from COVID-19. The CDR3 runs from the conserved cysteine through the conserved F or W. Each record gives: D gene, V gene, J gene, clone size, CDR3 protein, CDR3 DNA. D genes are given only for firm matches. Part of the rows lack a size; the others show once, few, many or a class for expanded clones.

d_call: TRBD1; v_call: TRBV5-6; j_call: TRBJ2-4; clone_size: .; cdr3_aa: CASSLGPPGQKNIQYF; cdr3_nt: TGTGCCAGCAGCTTGGGACCTCCGGGACAGAAAAACATTCAGTACTTC
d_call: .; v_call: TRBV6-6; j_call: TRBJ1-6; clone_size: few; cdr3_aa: CASSTGLRNSPLHF; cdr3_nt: TGTGCCAGCAGCACAGGGCTTAGGAATTCACCCCTCCACTTT
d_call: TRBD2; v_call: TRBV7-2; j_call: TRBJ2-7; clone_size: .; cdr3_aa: CASSLRGTSVNEQYF; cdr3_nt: TGTGCCAGCAGCTTAAGGGGGACTAGCGTGAACGAGCAGTACTTC
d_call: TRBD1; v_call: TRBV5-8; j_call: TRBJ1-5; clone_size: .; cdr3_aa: CASSFPKQGVIHQPQHF; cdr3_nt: TGTGCCAGCAGCTTCCCAAAACAGGGGGTTATCCATCAGCCCCAGCATTTT
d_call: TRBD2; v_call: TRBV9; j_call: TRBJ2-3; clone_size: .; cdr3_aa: CASSPYWAGGHLLISDTQYF; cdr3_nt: TGTGCCAGCAGCCCCTATTGGGCGGGGGGGCATCTTCTTATATCAGATACGCAGTATTTT
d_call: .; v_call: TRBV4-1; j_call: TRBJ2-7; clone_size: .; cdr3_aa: CASSQDRVLYEQYF; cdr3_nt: TGCGCCAGCAGCCAAGACAGGGTTCTCTACGAGCAGTACTTC
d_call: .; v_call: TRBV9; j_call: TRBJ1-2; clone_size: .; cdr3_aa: CASSVGDTFYGYTF; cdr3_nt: TGTGCCAGCAGCGTAGGGGACACATTCTATGGCTACACCTTC
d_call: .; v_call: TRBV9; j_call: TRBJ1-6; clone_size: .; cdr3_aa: CASSVEGKDSPLHF; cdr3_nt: TGTGCCAGCAGCGTAGAGGGGAAGGATTCACCCCTCCACTTT
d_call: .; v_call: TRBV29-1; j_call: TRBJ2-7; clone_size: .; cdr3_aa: CSVEASTASYEQYF; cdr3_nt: TGCAGCGTTGAAGCATCGACAGCCTCCTACGAGCAGTACTTC
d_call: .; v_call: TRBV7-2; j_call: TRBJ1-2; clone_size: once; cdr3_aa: CASSSQGLWGYTF; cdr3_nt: TGTGCCAGCAGCTCGCAGGGTTTGTGGGGCTACACCTTC
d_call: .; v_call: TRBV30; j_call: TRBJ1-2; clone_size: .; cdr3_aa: CAWIPMAGVNYGYTF; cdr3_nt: TGTGCCTGGATTCCAATGGCGGGGGTGAACTATGGCTACACCTTC
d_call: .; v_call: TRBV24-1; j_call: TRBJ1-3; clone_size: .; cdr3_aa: CATGSSSGNTIYF; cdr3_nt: TGTGCCACAGGCTCTAGCTCTGGAAACACCATATATTTT
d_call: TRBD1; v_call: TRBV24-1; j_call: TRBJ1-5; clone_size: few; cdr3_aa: CATSTGGNQPQHF; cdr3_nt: TGTGCCACCAGTACAGGGGGCAATCAGCCCCAGCATTTT
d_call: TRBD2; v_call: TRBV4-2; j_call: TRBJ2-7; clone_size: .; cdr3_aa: CASSQEVGLADYEQYF; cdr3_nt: TGTGCCAGCAGCCAAGAAGTAGGGCTAGCGGACTACGAGCAGTACTTC
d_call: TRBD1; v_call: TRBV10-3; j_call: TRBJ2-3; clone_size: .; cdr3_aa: CAISESRTGSTDTQYF; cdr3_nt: TGTGCCATCAGTGAGTCTAGGACAGGTAGCACAGATACGCAGTATTTT
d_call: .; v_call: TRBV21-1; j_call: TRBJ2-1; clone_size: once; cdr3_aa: CASTHNEQFF; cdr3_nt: TGTGCCAGCACCCATAATGAGCAGTTCTTC
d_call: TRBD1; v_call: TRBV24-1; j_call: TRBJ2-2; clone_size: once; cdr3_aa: CATSDPRGPGTGELFF; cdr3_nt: TGTGCCACCAGTGACCCGAGGGGGCCGGGCACCGGGGAGCTGTTTTTT
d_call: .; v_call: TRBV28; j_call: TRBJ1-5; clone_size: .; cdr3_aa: CASSLLSGEDQPQHF; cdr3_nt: TGTGCCAGCAGTTTATTGTCTGGGGAGGATCAGCCCCAGCATTTT
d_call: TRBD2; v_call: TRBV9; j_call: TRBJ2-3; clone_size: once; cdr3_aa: CASSPPGGRGVDTQYF; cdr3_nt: TGTGCCAGCAGCCCCCCGGGCGGGAGGGGGGTAGATACGCAGTATTTT
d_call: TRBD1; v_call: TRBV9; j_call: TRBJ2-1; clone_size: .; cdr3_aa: CASSVEGRGPNEQFF; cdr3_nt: TGTGCCAGCAGCGTAGAGGGCAGGGGGCCCAATGAGCAGTTCTTC
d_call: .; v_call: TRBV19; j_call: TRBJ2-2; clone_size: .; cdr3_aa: CASNTVNTGELFF; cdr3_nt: TGTGCCAGTAACACAGTGAACACCGGGGAGCTGTTTTTT
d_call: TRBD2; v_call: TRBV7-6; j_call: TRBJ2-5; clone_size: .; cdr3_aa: CASSGTSETQYF; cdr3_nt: TGTGCCAGCAGCGGGACTAGCGAGACCCAGTACTTC
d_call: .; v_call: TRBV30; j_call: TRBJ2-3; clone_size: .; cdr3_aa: CAWSVSGDLDTQYF; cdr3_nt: TGTGCCTGGAGTGTGTCTGGGGACTTGGATACGCAGTATTTT
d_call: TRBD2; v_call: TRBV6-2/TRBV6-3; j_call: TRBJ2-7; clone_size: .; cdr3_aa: CASSYSNPSGLREQYF; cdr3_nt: TGTGCCAGCAGTTACTCGAACCCTAGCGGTCTCCGCGAGCAGTACTTC
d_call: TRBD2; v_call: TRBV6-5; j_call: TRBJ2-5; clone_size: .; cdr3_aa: CASSSLGGGNQETQYF; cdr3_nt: TGTGCCAGCAGTTCCCTTGGCGGGGGGAATCAAGAGACCCAGTACTTC
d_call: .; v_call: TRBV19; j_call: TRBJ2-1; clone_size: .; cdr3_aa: CASSIPFAGLNPNEQFF; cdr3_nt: TGTGCCAGTAGTATTCCGTTCGCGGGCCTCAACCCCAATGAGCAGTTCTTC
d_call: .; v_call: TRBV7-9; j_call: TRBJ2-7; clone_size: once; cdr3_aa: CASSHAGYEQYF; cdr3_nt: TGTGCCAGCAGCCATGCGGGCTACGAGCAGTACTTC
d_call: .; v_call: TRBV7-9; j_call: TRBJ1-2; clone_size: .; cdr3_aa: CASSLDFQGYGYTF; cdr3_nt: TGTGCCAGCAGCTTAGATTTCCAGGGCTATGGCTACACCTTC